This TCR beta chain appears in the sequencing data of a study of cytomegalovirus exposure and HLA in healthy donors. Use of 60 Vbeta and 13 Jbeta primers characterized the PCR. The assay was immunoSEQ multiplex PCR, and TCRdb's table has in-frame clones only and misses some. The sample shows under 150,000 clones, about 75% of them seen only once. Turning to this clone: Antigen: not known.

General study findings and limits: Excluded were some V segments that proved indistinguishable, including TRBV6-2 and TRBV6-3. Many donors carried some public TCRs, although rarity characterized most TCR sequences. A later analysis reportedly found fewer N-insertions in an Asian-associated ancestry cluster than the roughly 670-donor mean. The sole available immune exposure information was CMV serostatus.

The CDR3 covers 14 residues. Trimming stripped 8 bases from V and 3 bases from J, with 14 bases between. The V gene's germline CDR1 is LNHDA and CDR2 SQIVND (reference sequence). The sequence derives from a man aged 55 to 70 in good health and CMV-seronegative. The chain combines TRBV19 with TRBJ1-5; TRBD1 might be the D (6 bases). Sequencing used PBMCs. CDR3 protein: CASFSGQLNQPQHF. The CDR3 bases are TGTGCCAGTTTCTCTGGACAGCTCAATCAGCCCCAGCATTTT.